This entry concerns a single T cell receptor beta chain. Antigen specificity is unknown. This specimen belongs to a study of T-cell memory formation after mild COVID-19. Overall study results and limits: Cross-reactive memory appears to have joined, as suggested by some responding clones showing up in pre-infection memory. While clones contracting from day 15 to 85 were balanced between CD4 and CD8, later expanders leaned CD4+.

A 5'RACE reaction primed in the constant segment made cDNA libraries of TCR alpha and TCR beta, and these carried sample barcodes and UMIs. TCRdb analysed the 5' RACE reads with MiXCR anew, one entry per CDR3 protein. The profile shows approximately 440,000 distinct CDR3 sequences, 20% of them singletons. Trimming cost V 3 bases and J 6 bases, with 11 bases left between them. The CDR3 is 13 amino acids. Germline CDR1 reads SGHTA; CDR2 reads FQGNSA. This sequence originates from an adult woman who had mild COVID-19 (a few samples of this study predate the infection). Cell type and time point are not known. The sample comprised PBMCs or a T cell subset sorted from them (not recorded which). This chain uses TRBV7-2 with TRBJ1-2; no definite D call. CDR3 bases: TGTGCCAGCAGCTTTGAGGTCCTGCATGGCTACACCTTC. Protein product: CASSFEVLHGYTF.